Listed below are T cell receptor beta chains from one sample, sequenced in a study. Produced via immunoSEQ multiplex PCR; TCRdb's table is partial and in-frame only. The data contain around 50,000 clones, more than 85% of them singletons. Sequenced material: PBMCs. The receptors were gathered from a man between 40 and 49 years old with rheumatoid arthritis. Each CDR3 is given with its conserved first and last residue. A D gene is named only where the DNA matches it firmly. Where a row states a size, it is once, few, many or the class of an expanded clone; other rows omit it.

D,V,J,size,DNA,CDR3
-,TRBV11-2,TRBJ1-2,-,TGTGCCAGCAGCTTAGATCGGCACTATGGCTACACCTTC,CASSLDRHYGYTF
-,TRBV28,TRBJ1-2,-,TGTGCCAGCAGTTTACTCGCTGAGAACTATGGCTACACCTTC,CASSLLAENYGYTF
-,TRBV4-1,TRBJ1-1,-,TGCGCCAGCCGGGTGAAGGGGGGAGGCACTGAAGCTTTCTTT,CASRVKGGGTEAFF
-,TRBV7-9,TRBJ2-3,-,TGTGCCAGCATCAAATCACGGGGCAGCACAGATACGCAGTATTTT,CASIKSRGSTDTQYF
-,TRBV15,TRBJ2-1,-,TGTGCCACCAGCAGAGGTAGGAGTAGCCGGGAGCAGTTCTTC,CATSRGRSSREQFF
-,TRBV5-6,TRBJ1-3,once,TGTGCCAGCAGCTTGAGGGACACCATATATTTT,CASSLRDTIYF
TRBD1,TRBV7-3,TRBJ1-1,-,TGTGCCAGCAGCCTCGGGACAGGGATTGGGAACACTGAAGCTTTCTTT,CASSLGTGIGNTEAFF
-,TRBV12-5,TRBJ1-6,-,TGTGCTAGTGGTTTGGGGGATTCACCCCTCCACTTT,CASGLGDSPLHF
-,TRBV27,TRBJ1-2,-,TGTGCCAGCAGTTTATCGAGAACCGGCGGGGGCTACACCTTC,CASSLSRTGGGYTF
TRBD2,TRBV6-5,TRBJ2-7,-,TGTGCCAGCAGTTACGGGACTAGCGGGGACATCTACGAGCAGTACTTC,CASSYGTSGDIYEQYF
TRBD2,TRBV27,TRBJ2-3,-,TGTGCCAGCAGCCGGACTAGCGCAGATACGCAGTATTTT,CASSRTSADTQYF
-,TRBV28,TRBJ1-2,-,TGTGCCAGCGGGGATGCTAACTATGGCTACACCTTC,CASGDANYGYTF
-,TRBV30,TRBJ1-4,-,TGTGCCTGGAGTATTGGGGAAAAACTGTTTTTT,CAWSIGEKLFF
-,TRBV7-9,TRBJ2-5,-,TGTGCCAGCAGCTTCTTCACCGAAGAGACCCAGTACTTC,CASSFFTEETQYF
TRBD2,TRBV5-8,TRBJ2-1,-,TGTGCCAGCAGCTTTGCCCCCACTAGCGGCTCCTACAATGAGCAGTTCTTC,CASSFAPTSGSYNEQFF
TRBD1,TRBV18,TRBJ2-7,once,TGTGCCAGCTCAGCCTCCGGGACAGGGGATAGGTACGAGCAGTACTTC,CASSASGTGDRYEQYF
-,TRBV6-2/TRBV6-3,TRBJ1-5,-,TGTGCCAGCAGTTACTCCAGGGATGATCAGCCCCAGCATTTT,CASSYSRDDQPQHF
TRBD1,TRBV6-1,TRBJ1-5,-,TGTGCCAGCAGTGAAGTTGGGACAGGGTGGGAGTATAGCAATCAGCCCCAGCATTTT,CASSEVGTGWEYSNQPQHF
-,TRBV7-8,TRBJ1-4,-,TGTGCCAGCACCCGAGACGGTGAAAAACTGTTTTTT,CASTRDGEKLFF
TRBD2,TRBV28,TRBJ2-5,-,TGTGCCAGCAGTTCCCATTTAGCGGGGGTCCAAGAGACCCAGTACTTC,CASSSHLAGVQETQYF
TRBD1,TRBV2,TRBJ1-1,-,TGTGCCAGCAGGATTGGGGGACAGTATCTGAACACTGAAGCTTTCTTT,CASRIGGQYLNTEAFF
TRBD2,TRBV19,TRBJ2-1,-,TGTGCCAGTAGTATTGGGTGGACTAGCGGCTACAATGAGCAGTTCTTC,CASSIGWTSGYNEQFF
TRBD1,TRBV11-1,TRBJ2-4,-,TGTGCCAGCAGCCAACGACAGGGGGCAACCAAAAACATTCAGTACTTC,CASSQRQGATKNIQYF
-,TRBV5-4,TRBJ2-7,-,TGTGCCAGCAGCCGTGACGGCCTGGAGCAGTACTTC,CASSRDGLEQYF
-,TRBV12-3/TRBV12-4,TRBJ2-2,few,TGTGCCAGCAGCTTCCCGAACAGCGGGGAGCTGTTTTTT,CASSFPNSGELFF
-,TRBV6-5,TRBJ2-5,-,TGTGCCAGCAGTTACTCCCTTGGAGAAGGGCAAGAGACCCAGTACTTC,CASSYSLGEGQETQYF
-,TRBV6-5,TRBJ1-1,once,TGTGCCAGCAGTAAGGGGGTCACTGAAGCTTTCTTT,CASSKGVTEAFF
TRBD1,TRBV9,TRBJ2-1,-,TGTGCCAGCAGCATCCTGACAGGGGGAAATGAGCAGTTCTTC,CASSILTGGNEQFF
-,TRBV5-5,TRBJ2-2,-,TGTGCCAGCAGCTTGGGGTCGAACACCGGGGAGCTGTTTTTT,CASSLGSNTGELFF
-,TRBV11-2,TRBJ2-7,-,TGTGCCAGCAGCACCCGTGCAGGGTTTGACGAGCAGTACTTC,CASSTRAGFDEQYF
TRBD1,TRBV29-1,TRBJ1-1,-,TGCAGCGGTTCCGGGACAGAATCTGAAGCTTTCTTT,CSGSGTESEAFF
TRBD1,TRBV7-6,TRBJ1-5,-,TGTGCCAGCAGCCCGGGACAGGGATGGGGCAATCAGCCCCAGCATTTT,CASSPGQGWGNQPQHF
-,TRBV30,TRBJ1-1,-,TGTGCCTGGAGTGTACGGGAGCCTCAAGAAGCAGCTTTCTTT,CAWSVREPQEAAFF
-,TRBV20-1,TRBJ2-7,-,TGCAGTGCTATCGGAAGCTACGAGCAGTACTTC,CSAIGSYEQYF
TRBD1,TRBV30,TRBJ2-4,-,TGTGCCTGGAGTGTCTCAGGGGGCTACATTCAGTACTTC,CAWSVSGGYIQYF
TRBD1,TRBV7-9,TRBJ2-7,-,TGTGCCAGCAGCTCGACAGGGGATTATTACGAGCAGTACTTC,CASSSTGDYYEQYF
TRBD1,TRBV27,TRBJ2-1,-,TGTGCCAGCAGTCTAGGGACAGGGTCCTACAATGAGCAGTTCTTC,CASSLGTGSYNEQFF
TRBD1,TRBV7-9,TRBJ1-2,-,TGTGCCAGCAGCTTGAACAGGGGGAACTATGGCTACACCTTC,CASSLNRGNYGYTF
-,TRBV10-3,TRBJ1-4,-,TGTGCCATCAGTCCCAGTGGGCCAACTAATGAAAAACTGTTTTTT,CAISPSGPTNEKLFF
TRBD1,TRBV4-3,TRBJ2-6,-,TGCGCCAGCAGCCAAGACACAGGGGTCAGCTCTGGGGCCAACGTCCTGACTTTC,CASSQDTGVSSGANVLTF
-,TRBV28,TRBJ1-6,-,TGTGCCAGCAGTTTAGAAACAGGGACGAATTCACCCCTCCACTTT,CASSLETGTNSPLHF
-,TRBV4-1,TRBJ2-7,-,TGCGCCAGCAGCCAAGTGGGTGGGCAATACTCCTACGAGCAGTACTTC,CASSQVGGQYSYEQYF
TRBD1,TRBV6-5,TRBJ1-5,few,TGTGCCAGCAGGACAACAGGGGCGTCCAATCAGCCCCAGCATTTT,CASRTTGASNQPQHF
TRBD1,TRBV9,TRBJ2-7,-,TGTGCCAGCAGCGTAGTGGGGACAGGGGACTACGAGCAGTACTTC,CASSVVGTGDYEQYF
-,TRBV7-2,TRBJ2-5,-,TGTGCCAGCAGCTTAGGAGGACGGCTCCAAGAGACCCAGTACTTC,CASSLGGRLQETQYF
-,TRBV28,TRBJ2-7,-,TGTGCCAGCTTGGACGGGAGAATTAACGAGCAGTACTTC,CASLDGRINEQYF
-,TRBV7-9,TRBJ1-2,-,TGTGCCAGCCTCAATCCTGGAGACCCTCACTATGGCTACACCTTC,CASLNPGDPHYGYTF
-,TRBV5-1,TRBJ2-7,-,TGCGCCAGCAGCTCCATTCCGGGCTTCCTAAGCTCCTACGAGCAGTACTTC,CASSSIPGFLSSYEQYF
-,TRBV18,TRBJ1-1,-,TGTGCCAGCTCACCACTAAGGGGTGGGTTGAACACTGAAGCTTTCTTT,CASSPLRGGLNTEAFF
-,TRBV5-1,TRBJ2-2,-,TGCGCCAGCAGCGGCGACACCGGGGAGCTGTTTTTT,CASSGDTGELFF
-,TRBV3-1/TRBV3-2,TRBJ1-4,-,TGTGCCAGCAGCTATGACCCCCGAGTTGAAAAACTGTTTTTT,CASSYDPRVEKLFF
-,TRBV29-1,TRBJ2-5,once,TGCAGCGTTGAAGCCCCGAGGGAGACCCAGTACTTC,CSVEAPRETQYF